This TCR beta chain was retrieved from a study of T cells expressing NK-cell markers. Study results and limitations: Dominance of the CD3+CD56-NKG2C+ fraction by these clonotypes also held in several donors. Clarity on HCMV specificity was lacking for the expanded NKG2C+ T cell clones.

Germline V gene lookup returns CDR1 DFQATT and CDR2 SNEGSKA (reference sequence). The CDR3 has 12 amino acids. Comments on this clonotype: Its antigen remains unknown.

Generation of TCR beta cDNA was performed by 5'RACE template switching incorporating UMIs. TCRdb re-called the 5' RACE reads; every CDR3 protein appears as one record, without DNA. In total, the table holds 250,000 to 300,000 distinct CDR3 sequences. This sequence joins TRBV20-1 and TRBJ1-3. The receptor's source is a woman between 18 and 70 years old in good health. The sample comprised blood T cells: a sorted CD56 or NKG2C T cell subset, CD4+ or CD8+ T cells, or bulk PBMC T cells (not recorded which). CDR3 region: CSAGSSGNTIYF.